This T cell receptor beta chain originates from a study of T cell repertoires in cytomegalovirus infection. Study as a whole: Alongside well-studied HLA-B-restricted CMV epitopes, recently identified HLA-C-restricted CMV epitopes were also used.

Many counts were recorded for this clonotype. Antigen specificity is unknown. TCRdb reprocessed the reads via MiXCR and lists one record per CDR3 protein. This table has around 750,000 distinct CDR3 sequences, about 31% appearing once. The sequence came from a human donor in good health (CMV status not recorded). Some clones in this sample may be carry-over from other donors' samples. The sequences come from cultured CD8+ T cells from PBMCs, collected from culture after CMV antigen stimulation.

This CDR3 reads CASSLARVDSDTQYF. In DNA, the CDR3 is TGTGCCAGCAGCTTAGCCAGGGTCGACTCAGATACGCAGTATTTT. The chain has TRBV7-9 and TRBJ2-3; TRBD1 is a possible D gene (5 bases). This CDR3 has 15 amino acids. Germline loops: CDR1 SEHNR, CDR2 FQNEAQ (reference sequence). Trimming took 0 bases from V and 4 from J, leaving 11 bases between them.